Presented here are 19 T cell receptor beta chains from one specimen sequenced in a study of blood T cell repertoires in COVID-19. Here immunoSEQ multiplex PCR was the method, and the copy in TCRdb shows in-frame clones only, minus some. Of roughly 130,000 clones listed, about 79% are singletons. The specimen was peripheral blood. The origin of the receptors is an elderly woman with acute or convalescent COVID-19.

The genes are TRBV5-6 and TRBJ1-2; D call uncertain. The CDR3 has 14 residues. The V gene's germline CDR1 is SGHDT and CDR2 YYEEEE. The germline V and J ends were trimmed by 0 bases and 4 bases, with 10 bases remaining between them. CDR3 protein: CASSLARPSYGYTF. DNA for the CDR3: TGTGCCAGCAGCTTGGCCAGGCCCAGCTATGGCTACACCTTC.

This clone showed up just once. J is TRBJ2-3 and V is TRBV19; D is possibly TRBD2 (6 bases). V was trimmed by 10 bases and J by 0 bases, leaving 17 bases between them. Germline V CDR1 and CDR2: LNHDA, SQIVND (reference sequence). CDR3 length: 15 residues. The CDR3 coding sequence is TGTGCCACCCGCGGGACTCCGATTAGCACAGATACGCAGTATTTT. Protein product: CATRGTPISTDTQYF.

The chain links TRBV2 to TRBJ1-1; 7 nucleotides agree with TRBD1. From germline, CDR1 is SNHLY and CDR2 FYNNEI. The CDR3 runs to 13 residues. Germline trimming cut 6 bases from V and 4 bases from J; bases unmatched to any gene: 5. The DNA for the CDR3 is TGTGCCAGCAGCCCACAGGGGACCACTGAAGCTTTCTTT. It specifies CASSPQGTTEAFF.

The CDR3 region has the DNA TGCGCCAGCAGCAACCCCTCTACCAAAGAGACCCAGTACTTC. It specifies CASSNPSTKETQYF. The chain links TRBV5-1 to TRBJ2-5; no definite D call. The CDR3 spans 14 residues. The V end was cut by 4 bases, the J end by 3 bases, with 13 bases between. The germline gives CDR1 SGHRS, CDR2 YFSETQ.

The chain carries TRBV5-6 and TRBJ1-1; D is possibly TRBD1 (5 bases). V was cut by 2 bases and J by 3 bases, with 11 bases left in between. In germline, CDR1 is SGHDT, CDR2 YYEEEE. This CDR3 has 14 amino acids. This chain's CDR3 is CASSLRQIHTEAFF. The CDR3 DNA sequence: TGTGCCAGCAGCTTAAGACAGATTCACACTGAAGCTTTCTTT.

The chain is built from TRBV9 and TRBJ2-1; 9 nucleotides match TRBD1. V lost 3 bases, J lost 8 bases, and 9 bases stayed unmatched. CDR1 and CDR2 (germline): SGDLS, YYNGEE. This CDR3 spans 15 amino acids. The DNA for the CDR3 is TGTGCCAGCAGCGAACAGGGGGCCCTCGGGGATGAGCAGTTCTTC. Its protein product is CASSEQGALGDEQFF.

This clone has a single count. This sequence joins TRBV30 and TRBJ1-3; D is ambiguous. The CDR3 sequence is 13 residues long. Trimming pared 2 bases from V and 1 base from J, leaving 6 bases between. Germline CDR1 is GTSNPN and CDR2 is SVGIG (reference sequence). The CDR3 reads CAWSSQSGNTIYF. CDR3 DNA: TGTGCCTGGAGTTCCCAGTCTGGAAACACCATATATTTT.

V usage is TRBV10-3 and J usage is TRBJ2-7, with 7 bases fitting TRBD1. The germline CDR1 and CDR2 sequences are ENHRY and SYGVKD. The J segment lost 0 bases and the V segment lost 4 bases, leaving 15 bases of the junction unmatched. This CDR3 has 18 amino acids. Here the CDR3 DNA reads TGTGCCATCAGTGCCGCAATTCCCGGGACAGTGAGCTCCTACGAGCAGTACTTC. Translation: CAISAAIPGTVSSYEQYF.

This chain joins TRBV6-5 and TRBJ1-2, with 7 bases identical to TRBD1. Germline V gene data show CDR1 as MNHEY and CDR2 as SVGAGI. This CDR3 contains 14 residues. V dropped 0 bases and J dropped 6; count of bases not matched to a gene: 4. The CDR3 coding sequence is TGTGCCAGCAGTTACTCGTACAGGGGAGATGGCTACACCTTC. Encoded protein: CASSYSYRGDGYTF.

This chain connects TRBV6-2 or TRBV6-3 to TRBJ2-7, with 7 bases fitting TRBD1. In germline, CDR1 is MNHEY, CDR2 SVGEGT. After removal of 2 bases from V and 5 bases from J, the junction contained 15 bases not matched to a gene. This CDR3 region has 17 residues. CDR3 sequence (DNA): TGTGCCAGCAGTTACCCCAGAGTAAGCAGGGGGACGGACGAGCAGTACTTC. Its protein product is CASSYPRVSRGTDEQYF.

The J gene is TRBJ2-5, the V gene TRBV9; D is perhaps TRBD2 (6 bases). V was clipped by 3 bases and J by 7 bases, with 10 bases between them. The CDR3 covers 12 residues. Germline values: CDR1 SGDLS, CDR2 YYNGEE. CDR3 in amino acids: CASSGAGGTQYF. DNA of the CDR3: TGTGCCAGCAGCGGGGCCGGGGGGACCCAGTACTTC.

The J gene is TRBJ1-6, the V gene TRBV25-1; D is perhaps TRBD1 (5 bases). The CDR3 runs 13 residues. With 4 bases removed from V and 4 bases from J, the gap between germline ends came to 5 bases. CDR1 is MGHDK and CDR2 is SYGVNS in the germline V gene. The CDR3 protein is CASSGQYNSPLHF. The CDR3, as DNA: TGTGCCAGCAGTGGACAGTATAATTCACCCCTCCACTTT. Based on the CDR3 plus reference TRBV25-1 and TRBJ1-6, the full variable domain is EADIYQTPRYLVIGTGKKITLECSQTMGHDKMYWYQQDPGMELHLIHYSYGVNSTEKGDLSSESTVSRIRTEHFPLTLESARPSHTSQYLCASSGQYNSPLHFGNGTRLTVT.

This clone was observed a handful of times. The chain recombines TRBV6-2 or TRBV6-3 with TRBJ1-6; D unresolved. Germline V CDR1 and CDR2: MNHEY, SVGEGT. This CDR3 region has 12 residues. Trimming shortened V by 2 bases and J by 9 bases, and 5 bases separated the two germline ends. CDR3 bases: TGTGCCAGCAGTTACGGCCCTTCACCCCTCCACTTT. The encoded protein is CASSYGPSPLHF.

The V call is TRBV12-3 or TRBV12-4, the J call TRBJ1-2; TRBD1 might be the D (5 bases). There are 13 residues in the CDR3. V was pared by 7 bases and J by 1 base, with 10 bases between. The CDR3 protein is CASNSRDNYGYTF. The CDR3 DNA is TGTGCCAGCAATTCCAGGGATAACTATGGCTACACCTTC.

The gene calls are TRBV3-1 (or the pseudogene TRBV3-2) and TRBJ1-3; possible D gene TRBD1, 6 bases. The CDR3 length is 13 residues. The germline V gene encodes CDR1 LGHDT and CDR2 YNNKEL (reference sequence). Trimming stripped 2 bases from V and 4 bases from J, with 6 bases between. The CDR3 protein is CASSQTGGNTIYF. DNA for the CDR3: TGTGCCAGCAGCCAAACAGGGGGAAACACCATATATTTT.

This clone was found a few times. The chain joins TRBV6-2 or TRBV6-3 to TRBJ1-1; TRBD1 agrees at 11 bases. This CDR3 has 16 residues. The V gene end was trimmed by 6 bases and the J gene end by 1 base; junction bases not matched to a gene: 7. Germline CDR1 reads MNHEY; CDR2 reads SVGEGT. The CDR3, as DNA: TGTGCCAGCAGCGACAGGGACAGGGGGAAGAACACTGAAGCTTTCTTT. Translated: CASSDRDRGKNTEAFF.

Regarding this clone: In the same sample, other DNA sequences code for this CDR3. The rearrangement uses TRBV3-1 (or the pseudogene TRBV3-2) and TRBJ1-2; D may be TRBD1 (6 bases). The CDR3 runs 14 residues. Germline V lookup: CDR1 LGHDT, CDR2 YNNKEL (reference sequence). V shed 0 bases and J shed 3 bases, with 8 bases lying between them. The CDR3 loop is CASSQDRGDYGYTF. In DNA, the CDR3 is TGTGCCAGCAGCCAAGACAGGGGTGACTATGGCTACACCTTC.

V and J are TRBV18 and TRBJ2-7; D might be TRBD2 (6 bases). The CDR3 extends over 15 amino acids. V lost 2 bases and J 8 bases, leaving 19 bases between the germline ends. The germline V gene encodes CDR1 KGHSH and CDR2 LQKENI. This CDR3 is CASSPAGAGGLKQYF. The CDR3 DNA reads TGTGCCAGCTCACCAGCCGGGGCCGGTGGACTAAAGCAGTACTTC.

This clone was counted a single time. The chain is built from TRBV4-2 and TRBJ2-3, with 9 bases aligning to TRBD2. The CDR3 is made up of 16 amino acids. Germline V lookup: CDR1 LGHNA, CDR2 YNFKEQ. V trimming: 3 bases; J trimming: 3 bases; junction bases outside the gene matches: 7. This CDR3 is CASSHITSGQTDTQYF. For the CDR3, the DNA is TGTGCCAGCAGCCATATAACTAGCGGGCAAACAGATACGCAGTATTTT.